These 14 T cell receptor beta chains were all obtained from the same sample, sequenced in a study of naive CD8 T cells in extremely preterm neonates. Without labor or membrane rupture, elective cesareans at roughly 37-42 weeks supplied term cord blood. Sequencing used immunoSEQ multiplex PCR; TCRdb keeps in-frame clones, though not all of them. The table shows around 7,500 clones, with 95% to 98% occurring only once. Sequenced material: naive CD8+ T cells from cord blood. The receptor source for this set is a newborn in good health.

This clone appeared a single time. V is TRBV11-2 and J is TRBJ1-2; 11 bases map to TRBD1. V gave up 3 bases and J gave up 5 bases; unmatched junction bases: 14. CDR3 length: 18 amino acids. Germline V lookup: CDR1 SGHAT, CDR2 FQNNGV. Here the CDR3 DNA reads TGTGCCAGCAGCTTTGGTCCGGGACAGGGGGTCGGGTGGTATGGCTACACCTTC. Its protein is CASSFGPGQGVGWYGYTF.

The chain is built from TRBV30 and TRBJ2-7; D may be TRBD2 (5 bases). This CDR3 has 13 amino acids. Germline CDR1 is GTSNPN and CDR2 is SVGIG (reference sequence). V lost 3 bases and J 3 bases, leaving 12 bases between the germline ends. The CDR3 loop is CAWRHRGHYEQYF. The CDR3 DNA reads TGTGCCTGGAGACACAGAGGGCACTACGAGCAGTACTTC.

This chain joins TRBV7-2 and TRBJ2-3, with TRBD1 identical over 7 bases. The J segment lost 4 bases and the V segment lost 3 bases, leaving 4 bases of the junction unmatched. This CDR3 is 14 amino acids long. The V gene's germline CDR1 is SGHTA and CDR2 FQGNSA. The CDR3 reads CASSFVQGADTQYF. The CDR3 DNA is TGTGCCAGCAGCTTCGTGCAGGGGGCAGATACGCAGTATTTT. The whole variable domain, filled in from reference TRBV7-2 and TRBJ2-3, reads GAGVSQSPSNKVTEKGKDVELRCDPISGHTALYWYRQSLGQGLEFLIYFQGNSAPDKSGLPSDRFSAERTGGSVSTLTIQRTQQEDSAVYLCASSFVQGADTQYFGPGTRLTVL.

The rearrangement uses TRBV2 and TRBJ2-1; 10 positions match TRBD2. CDR1 and CDR2 (germline): SNHLY, FYNNEI. The V and J ends lost 3 bases and 4 bases, in that order; junction bases with no gene match: 3. The length of the CDR3 is 15 residues. In DNA, the CDR3 is TGTGCCAGCAGTGACGTAGCGGGGGGATACAATGAGCAGTTCTTC. This encodes CASSDVAGGYNEQFF.

The J gene is TRBJ2-7, the V gene TRBV9, with TRBD2 identical over 9 bases. The ends lost 0 bases at V and 2 bases at J; junction bases unmatched: 3. Germline V gives CDR1 SGDLS, CDR2 YYNGEE. There are 15 residues in the CDR3. DNA of the CDR3: TGTGCCAGCAGCGTAGGGGGGACTAGCCCCTACGAGCAGTACTTC. Translating gives CASSVGGTSPYEQYF.

V and J are TRBV20-1 and TRBJ2-3, with D maybe TRBD2 (5 bases). This CDR3 spans 11 amino acids. CDR1 DFQATT and CDR2 SNEGSKA come from the germline V gene (reference sequence). Deletions cut 5 bases from V and 4 bases from J, with 7 bases between. The CDR3 sequence: CSAEGPDTQYF. CDR3 bases: TGCAGTGCTGAGGGCCCAGATACGCAGTATTTT.

The rearrangement links TRBV7-2 to TRBJ2-7, with 13 bases fitting TRBD2. CDR1 is SGHTA, CDR2 FQGNSA, per germline. The CDR3 totals 15 residues. V lost 3 bases to trimming and J lost 3 bases; unmatched junction nucleotides: 2. CDR3 DNA sequence: TGTGCCAGCAGCTTGACTAGCGGGGGGTTCTACGAGCAGTACTTC. Translated: CASSLTSGGFYEQYF.

The rearrangement joins TRBV4-1 to TRBJ2-5; 13 bases line up with TRBD2. The CDR3 spans 17 residues. CDR1 MGHRA and CDR2 YSYEKL come from the germline V gene. V shed 2 bases, J shed 2 bases, and the junction held 5 bases outside the gene matches. The CDR3 coding sequence is TGCGCCAGCAGCCAACCACCGGGACTAGCGGGGCAAGAGACCCAGTACTTC. Residues: CASSQPPGLAGQETQYF.

This chain uses TRBV6-5 with TRBJ2-1, with TRBD1 as a possible D gene (5 bases). CDR3 length: 14 residues. V dropped 2 bases and J dropped 6 bases, with 11 bases sitting between them. CDR1 is MNHEY and CDR2 is SVGAGI in the germline V gene. The CDR3 reads CASSYTLRGNEQFF. The CDR3, as DNA: TGTGCCAGCAGTTACACATTAAGGGGCAATGAGCAGTTCTTC.

The chain uses TRBV6-5 and TRBJ2-1, with D tentatively TRBD2 (7 bases). Between the trimmed V and J ends, which lost 0 bases and 7 bases, there was a span of 16 bases. CDR1 and CDR2 (germline): MNHEY, SVGAGI. The CDR3 covers 16 residues. This chain's CDR3 is CASSYSRGASRNEQFF. The DNA of the CDR3 is TGTGCCAGCAGTTACTCCCGGGGGGCCTCCAGGAATGAGCAGTTCTTC.

V usage is TRBV7-9 and J usage is TRBJ2-7, with D perhaps matching TRBD1 (5 bases). This CDR3 has 12 residues. V gave up 3 bases and J gave up 5 bases, with 8 bases separating them. CDR1 is SEHNR and CDR2 is FQNEAQ in the germline V gene (reference sequence). The CDR3 loop reads CASSFGAHEQYF. The CDR3 nucleotides read TGTGCCAGCAGCTTTGGGGCGCACGAGCAGTACTTC.

The chain uses TRBV7-9 and TRBJ2-7; 10 bases agree with TRBD1. The germline V gene has CDR1 SEHNR and CDR2 FQNEAQ (reference sequence). Losses at the gene ends were 5 bases for V and 5 bases for J; bases not matched to a gene: 9. The CDR3 is made up of 15 amino acids. DNA for the CDR3: TGTGCCAGCAGCCCGTGGGACAGGGGTGACGACGAGCAGTACTTC. This gives the protein CASSPWDRGDDEQYF.

This sequence joins TRBV9 and TRBJ2-1, with TRBD2 matching over 9 bases. This CDR3 spans 15 amino acids. Germline V gene data show CDR1 as SGDLS and CDR2 as YYNGEE. V lost 7 bases to trimming and J lost 5 bases; unmatched junction nucleotides: 10. The CDR3 sequence: CASGHETSGHNEQFF. The CDR3, as DNA: TGTGCCAGCGGGCACGAGACTAGCGGCCACAATGAGCAGTTCTTC.

The chain recombines TRBV7-2 with TRBJ1-1, with a possible D match to TRBD1 (6 bases). V was clipped by 5 bases and J by 5 bases, with 15 bases between them. The CDR3 extends over 14 amino acids. The germline V gene encodes CDR1 SGHTA and CDR2 FQGNSA. As DNA, the CDR3 is TGTGCCAGCAGCGAGACAGGCCTCGGGACTGAAGCTTTCTTT. Amino acids: CASSETGLGTEAFF.